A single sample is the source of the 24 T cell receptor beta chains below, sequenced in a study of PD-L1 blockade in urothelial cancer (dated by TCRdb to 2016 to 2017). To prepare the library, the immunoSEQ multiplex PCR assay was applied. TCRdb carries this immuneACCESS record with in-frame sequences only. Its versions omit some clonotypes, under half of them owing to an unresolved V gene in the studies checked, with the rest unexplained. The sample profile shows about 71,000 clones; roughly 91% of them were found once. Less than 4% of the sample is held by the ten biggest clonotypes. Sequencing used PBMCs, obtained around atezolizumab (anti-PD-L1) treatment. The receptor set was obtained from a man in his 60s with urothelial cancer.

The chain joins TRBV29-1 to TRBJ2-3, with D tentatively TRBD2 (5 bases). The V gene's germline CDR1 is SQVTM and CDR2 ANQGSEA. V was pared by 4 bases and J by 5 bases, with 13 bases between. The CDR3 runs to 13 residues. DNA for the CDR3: TGCAGCGTTGGGTTTAGTCGGGGAGATACGCAGTATTTT. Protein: CSVGFSRGDTQYF.

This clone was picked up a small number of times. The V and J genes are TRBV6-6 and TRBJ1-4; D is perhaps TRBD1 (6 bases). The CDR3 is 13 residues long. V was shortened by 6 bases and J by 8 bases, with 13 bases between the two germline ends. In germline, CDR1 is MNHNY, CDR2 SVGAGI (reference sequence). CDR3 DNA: TGTGCCAGCAGCCTTGGACAGTACGAAAAACTGTTTTTT. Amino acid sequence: CASSLGQYEKLFF.

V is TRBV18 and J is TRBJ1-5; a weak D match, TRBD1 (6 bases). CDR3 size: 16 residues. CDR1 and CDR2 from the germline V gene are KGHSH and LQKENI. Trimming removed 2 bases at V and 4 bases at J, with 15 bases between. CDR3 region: CASSPTGTGSNQPQHF. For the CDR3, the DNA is TGTGCCAGCTCACCAACGGGCACAGGGTCGAATCAGCCCCAGCATTTT.

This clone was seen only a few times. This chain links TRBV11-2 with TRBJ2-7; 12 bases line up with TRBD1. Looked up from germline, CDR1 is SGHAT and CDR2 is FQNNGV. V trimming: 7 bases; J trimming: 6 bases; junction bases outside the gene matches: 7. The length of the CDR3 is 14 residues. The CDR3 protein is CASTRGTGGSEQYF. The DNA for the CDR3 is TGTGCCAGCACCCGAGGGACAGGGGGCTCCGAGCAGTACTTC. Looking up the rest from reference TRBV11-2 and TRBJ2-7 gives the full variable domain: EAGVAQSPRYKIIEKRQSVAFWCNPISGHATLYWYQQILGQGPKLLIQFQNNGVVDDSQLPKDRFSAERLKGVDSTLKIQPAKLEDSAVYLCASTRGTGGSEQYFGPGTRLTVT.

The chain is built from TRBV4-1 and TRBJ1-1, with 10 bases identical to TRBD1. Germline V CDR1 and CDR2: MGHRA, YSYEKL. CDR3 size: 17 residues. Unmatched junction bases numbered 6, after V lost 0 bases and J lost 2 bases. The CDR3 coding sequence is TGCGCCAGCAGCCAAGATAGAGACAGGGGGCAAAACACTGAAGCTTTCTTT. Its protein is CASSQDRDRGQNTEAFF.

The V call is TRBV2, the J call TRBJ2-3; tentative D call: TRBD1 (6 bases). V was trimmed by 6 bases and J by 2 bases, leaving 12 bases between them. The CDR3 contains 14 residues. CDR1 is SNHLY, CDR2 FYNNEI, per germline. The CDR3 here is CASRARDITDTQYF. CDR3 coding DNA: TGTGCCAGCAGAGCTCGGGACATCACAGATACGCAGTATTTT.

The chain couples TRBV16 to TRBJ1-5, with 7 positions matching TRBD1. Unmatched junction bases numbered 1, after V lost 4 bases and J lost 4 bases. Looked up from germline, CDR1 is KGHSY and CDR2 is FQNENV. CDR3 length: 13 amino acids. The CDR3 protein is CASSPGQNQPQHF. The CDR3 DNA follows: TGTGCCAGCAGCCCGGGACAGAATCAGCCCCAGCATTTT.

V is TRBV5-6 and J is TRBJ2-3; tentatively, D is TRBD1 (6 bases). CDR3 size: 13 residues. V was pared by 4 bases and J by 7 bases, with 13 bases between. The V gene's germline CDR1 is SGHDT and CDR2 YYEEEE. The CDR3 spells CASSRAQGNTQYF. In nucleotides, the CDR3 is TGTGCCAGCAGCCGGGCACAGGGAAATACGCAGTATTTT.

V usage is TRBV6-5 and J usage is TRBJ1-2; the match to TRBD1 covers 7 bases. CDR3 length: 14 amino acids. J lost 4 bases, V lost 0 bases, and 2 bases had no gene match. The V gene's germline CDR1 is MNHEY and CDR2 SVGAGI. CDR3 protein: CASSYSTGTYGYTF. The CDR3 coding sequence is TGTGCCAGCAGTTACTCGACAGGGACCTATGGCTACACCTTC.

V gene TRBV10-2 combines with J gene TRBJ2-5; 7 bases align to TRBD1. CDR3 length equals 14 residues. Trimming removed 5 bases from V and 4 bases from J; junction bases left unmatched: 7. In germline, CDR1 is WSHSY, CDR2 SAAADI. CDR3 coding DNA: TGCGCCAGCAGTATCGGACAGGCCATAGAGACCCAGTACTTC. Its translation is CASSIGQAIETQYF.

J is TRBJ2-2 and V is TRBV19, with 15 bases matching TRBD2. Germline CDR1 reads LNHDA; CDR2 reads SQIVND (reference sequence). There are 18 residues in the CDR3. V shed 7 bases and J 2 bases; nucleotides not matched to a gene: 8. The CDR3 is CASTLGLAGGGNTGELFF. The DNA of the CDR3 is TGTGCCAGTACCCTGGGACTAGCGGGAGGAGGAAACACCGGGGAGCTGTTTTTT.

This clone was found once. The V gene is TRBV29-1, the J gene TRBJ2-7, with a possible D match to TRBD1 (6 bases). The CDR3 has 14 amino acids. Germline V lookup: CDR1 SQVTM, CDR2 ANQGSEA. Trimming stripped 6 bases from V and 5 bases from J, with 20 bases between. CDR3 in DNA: TGCAGCGTGAGCACCGGGCAGGGGATAGACGAGCAGTACTTC. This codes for CSVSTGQGIDEQYF.

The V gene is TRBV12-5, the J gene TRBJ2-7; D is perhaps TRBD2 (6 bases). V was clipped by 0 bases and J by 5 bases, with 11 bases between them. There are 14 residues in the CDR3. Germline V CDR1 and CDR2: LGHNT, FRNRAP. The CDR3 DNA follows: TGTGCTAGTGGTTTGGTACCTAGCGACCACGAGCAGTACTTC. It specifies CASGLVPSDHEQYF.

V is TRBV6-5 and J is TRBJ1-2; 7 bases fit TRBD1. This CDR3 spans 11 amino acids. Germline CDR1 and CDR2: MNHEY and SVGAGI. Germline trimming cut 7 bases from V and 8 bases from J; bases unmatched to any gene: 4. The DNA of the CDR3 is TGTGCCAGCACCGAGGGGGCCGGCTACACCTTC. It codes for CASTEGAGYTF.

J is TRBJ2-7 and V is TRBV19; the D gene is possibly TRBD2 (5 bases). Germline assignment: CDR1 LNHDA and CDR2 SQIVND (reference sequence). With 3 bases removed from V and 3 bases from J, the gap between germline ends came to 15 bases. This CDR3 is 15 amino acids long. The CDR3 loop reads CASSMGAGVFYEQYF. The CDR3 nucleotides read TGTGCCAGTAGTATGGGAGCCGGGGTCTTCTACGAGCAGTACTTC.

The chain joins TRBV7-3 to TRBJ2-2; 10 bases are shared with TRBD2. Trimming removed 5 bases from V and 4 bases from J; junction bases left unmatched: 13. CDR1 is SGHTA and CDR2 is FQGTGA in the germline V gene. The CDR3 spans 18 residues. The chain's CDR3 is CASSTEGAGGPGTGELFF. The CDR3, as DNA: TGTGCCAGCAGCACCGAGGGAGCGGGGGGGCCGGGCACCGGGGAGCTGTTTTTT.

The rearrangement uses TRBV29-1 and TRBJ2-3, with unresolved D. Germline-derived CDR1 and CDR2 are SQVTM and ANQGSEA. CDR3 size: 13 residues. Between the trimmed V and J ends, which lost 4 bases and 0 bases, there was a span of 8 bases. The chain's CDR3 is CSVVARSTDTQYF. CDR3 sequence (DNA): TGCAGCGTTGTAGCCAGAAGCACAGATACGCAGTATTTT.

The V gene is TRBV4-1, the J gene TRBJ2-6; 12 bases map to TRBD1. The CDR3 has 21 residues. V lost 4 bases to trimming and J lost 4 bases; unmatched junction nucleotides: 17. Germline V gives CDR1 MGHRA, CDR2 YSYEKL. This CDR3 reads CASSRRLLTGTGGSGANVLTF. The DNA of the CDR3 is TGCGCCAGCAGCCGCCGACTCTTAACCGGGACAGGGGGCTCCGGGGCCAACGTCCTGACTTTC.

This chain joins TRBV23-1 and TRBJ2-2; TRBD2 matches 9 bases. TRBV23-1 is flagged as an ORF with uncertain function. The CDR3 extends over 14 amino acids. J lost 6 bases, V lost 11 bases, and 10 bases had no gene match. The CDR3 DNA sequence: TGCGCCGGACGGCGAGGGACTAGCCCCGGGGAGCTGTTTTTT. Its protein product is CAGRRGTSPGELFF.

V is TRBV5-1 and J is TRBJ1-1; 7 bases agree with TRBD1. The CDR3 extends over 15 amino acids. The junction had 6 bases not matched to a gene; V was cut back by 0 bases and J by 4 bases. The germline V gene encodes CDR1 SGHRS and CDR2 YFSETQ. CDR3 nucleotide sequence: TGCGCCAGCAGCTTGGAAAGCAGGGGGAGCACTGAAGCTTTCTTT. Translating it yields CASSLESRGSTEAFF. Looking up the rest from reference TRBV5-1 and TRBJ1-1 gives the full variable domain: KAGVTQTPRYLIKTRGQQVTLSCSPISGHRSVSWYQQTPGQGLQFLFEYFSETQRNKGNFPGRFSGRQFSNSRSEMNVSTLELGDSALYLCASSLESRGSTEAFFGQGTRLTVV.

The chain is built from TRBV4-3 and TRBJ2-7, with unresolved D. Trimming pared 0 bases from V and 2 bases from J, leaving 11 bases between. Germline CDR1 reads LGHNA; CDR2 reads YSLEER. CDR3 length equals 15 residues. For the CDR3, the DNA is TGCGCCAGCAGCCAAGAGCCCCTACCGACCTACGAGCAGTACTTC. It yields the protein CASSQEPLPTYEQYF.

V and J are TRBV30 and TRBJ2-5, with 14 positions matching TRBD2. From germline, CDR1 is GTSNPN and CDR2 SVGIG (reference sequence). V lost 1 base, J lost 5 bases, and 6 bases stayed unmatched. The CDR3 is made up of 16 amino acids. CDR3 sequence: CAWSETSGGVRETQYF. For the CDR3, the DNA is TGTGCCTGGAGTGAGACTAGCGGGGGGGTTAGGGAGACCCAGTACTTC.

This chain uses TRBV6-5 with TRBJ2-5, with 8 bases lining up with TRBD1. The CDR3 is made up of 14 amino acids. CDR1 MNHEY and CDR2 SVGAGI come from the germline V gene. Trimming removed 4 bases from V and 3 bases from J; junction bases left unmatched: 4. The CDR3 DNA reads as TGTGCCAGCAGTTCTCAGGACAGGGAAGAGACCCAGTACTTC. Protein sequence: CASSSQDREETQYF.

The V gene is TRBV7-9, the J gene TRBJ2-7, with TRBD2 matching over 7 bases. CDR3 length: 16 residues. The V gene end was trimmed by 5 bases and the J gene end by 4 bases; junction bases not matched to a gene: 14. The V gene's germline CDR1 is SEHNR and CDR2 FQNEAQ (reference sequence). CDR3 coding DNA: TGTGCCAGCAGCCAAGGATCTGGTGGGGAGGGGTACGAGCAGTACTTC. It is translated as CASSQGSGGEGYEQYF.